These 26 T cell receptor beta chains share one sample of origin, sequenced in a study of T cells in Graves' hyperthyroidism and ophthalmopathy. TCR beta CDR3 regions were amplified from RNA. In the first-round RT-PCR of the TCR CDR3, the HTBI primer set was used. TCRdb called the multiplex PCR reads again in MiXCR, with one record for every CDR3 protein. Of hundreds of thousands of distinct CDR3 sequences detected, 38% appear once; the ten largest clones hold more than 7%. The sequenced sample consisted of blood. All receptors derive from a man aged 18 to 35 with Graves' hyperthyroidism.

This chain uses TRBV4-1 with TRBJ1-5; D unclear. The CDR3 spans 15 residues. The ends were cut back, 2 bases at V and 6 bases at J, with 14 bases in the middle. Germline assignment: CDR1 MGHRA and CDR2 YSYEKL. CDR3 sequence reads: CASSQQVAGSQPQHF. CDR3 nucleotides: TGCGCCAGCAGCCAACAGGTCGCGGGCAGTCAGCCCCAGCATTTT.

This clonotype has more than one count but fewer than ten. CDR3 loop: CASSLSGGLYEQYF. The DNA of the CDR3 is TGTGCCAGCAGCTTGTCTGGGGGTCTCTACGAGCAGTACTTC. The V call is TRBV7-3, the J call TRBJ2-7; D tentatively reads TRBD1 or TRBD2 (5 bases each). The CDR3 covers 14 residues. V dropped 3 bases and J dropped 3 bases, with 12 bases sitting between them. Germline CDR1 is SGHTA and CDR2 is FQGTGA.

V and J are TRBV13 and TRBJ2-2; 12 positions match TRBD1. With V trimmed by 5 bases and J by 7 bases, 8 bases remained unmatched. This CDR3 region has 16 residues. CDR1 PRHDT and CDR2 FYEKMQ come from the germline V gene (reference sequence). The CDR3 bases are TGTGCCAGCAGCCCCCGGGGGACAGGGGGCGACGGGGAGCTGTTTTTT. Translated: CASSPRGTGGDGELFF.

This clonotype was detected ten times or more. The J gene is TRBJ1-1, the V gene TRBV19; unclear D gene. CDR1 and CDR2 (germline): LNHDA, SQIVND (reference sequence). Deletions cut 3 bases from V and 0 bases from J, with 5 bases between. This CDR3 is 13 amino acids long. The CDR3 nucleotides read TGTGCCAGTAGTATCCTGATGAACACTGAAGCTTTCTTT. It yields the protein CASSILMNTEAFF.

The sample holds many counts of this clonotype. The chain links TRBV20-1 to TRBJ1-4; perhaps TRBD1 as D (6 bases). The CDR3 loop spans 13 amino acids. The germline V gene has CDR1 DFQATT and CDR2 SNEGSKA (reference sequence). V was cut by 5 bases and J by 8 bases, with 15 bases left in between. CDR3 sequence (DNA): TGCAGTGCTGGGGGCGGACCTTGGGAAAAACTGTTTTTT. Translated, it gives CSAGGGPWEKLFF.

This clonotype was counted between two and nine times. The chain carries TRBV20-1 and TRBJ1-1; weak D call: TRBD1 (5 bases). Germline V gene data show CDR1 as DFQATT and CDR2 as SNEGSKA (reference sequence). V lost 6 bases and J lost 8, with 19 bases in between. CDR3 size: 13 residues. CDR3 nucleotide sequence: TGCAGTGCAGAGGCCGGGACCCTGGGGGAAGCTTTCTTT. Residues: CSAEAGTLGEAFF.

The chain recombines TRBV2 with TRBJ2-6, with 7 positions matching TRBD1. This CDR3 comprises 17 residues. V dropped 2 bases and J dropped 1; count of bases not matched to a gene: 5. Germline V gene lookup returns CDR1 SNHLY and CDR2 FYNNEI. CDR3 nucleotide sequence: TGTGCCAGCAGTGAACCGGGACAGTTATCTGGGGCCAACGTCCTGACTTTC. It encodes CASSEPGQLSGANVLTF.

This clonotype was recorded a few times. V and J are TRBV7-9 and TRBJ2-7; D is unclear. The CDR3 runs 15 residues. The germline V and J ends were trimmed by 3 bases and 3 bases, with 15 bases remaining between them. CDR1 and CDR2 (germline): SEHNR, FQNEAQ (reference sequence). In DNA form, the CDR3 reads TGTGCCAGCAGCTTTGGACCTCACCGGCTCTACGAGCAGTACTTC. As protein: CASSFGPHRLYEQYF.

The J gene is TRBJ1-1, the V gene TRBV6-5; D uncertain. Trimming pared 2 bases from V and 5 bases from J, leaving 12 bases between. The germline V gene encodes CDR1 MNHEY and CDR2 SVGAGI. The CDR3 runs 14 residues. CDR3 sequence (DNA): TGTGCCAGCAGTTACACGGCCTCGGGGACTGAAGCTTTCTTT. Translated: CASSYTASGTEAFF.

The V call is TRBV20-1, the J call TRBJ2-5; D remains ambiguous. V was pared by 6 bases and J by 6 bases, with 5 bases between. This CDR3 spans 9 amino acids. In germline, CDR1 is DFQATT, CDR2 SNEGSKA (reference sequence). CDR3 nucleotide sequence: TGCAGTGCCGCGAAGACCCAGTACTTC. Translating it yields CSAAKTQYF.

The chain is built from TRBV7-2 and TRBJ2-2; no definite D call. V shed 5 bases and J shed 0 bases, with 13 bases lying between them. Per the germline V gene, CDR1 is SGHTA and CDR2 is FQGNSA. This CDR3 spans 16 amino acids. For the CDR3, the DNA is TGTGCCAGCAGCCATGGAGTTGCCGCGAACACCGGGGAGCTGTTTTTT. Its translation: CASSHGVAANTGELFF.

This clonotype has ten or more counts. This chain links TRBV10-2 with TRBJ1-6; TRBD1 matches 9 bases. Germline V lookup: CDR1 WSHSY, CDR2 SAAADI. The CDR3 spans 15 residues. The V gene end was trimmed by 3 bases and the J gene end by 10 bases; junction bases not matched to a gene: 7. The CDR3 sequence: CASSDQGQGGSPLHF. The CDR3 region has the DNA TGCGCCAGCAGTGATCAGGGACAGGGTGGGTCACCCCTCCACTTT.

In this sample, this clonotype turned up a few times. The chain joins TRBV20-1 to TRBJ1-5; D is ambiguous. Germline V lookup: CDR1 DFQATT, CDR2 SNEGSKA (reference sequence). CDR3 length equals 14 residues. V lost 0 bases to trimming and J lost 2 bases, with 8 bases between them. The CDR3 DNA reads TGCAGTGCTAGAGATCGGAGGGGCAATCAGCCCCAGCATTTT. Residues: CSARDRRGNQPQHF.

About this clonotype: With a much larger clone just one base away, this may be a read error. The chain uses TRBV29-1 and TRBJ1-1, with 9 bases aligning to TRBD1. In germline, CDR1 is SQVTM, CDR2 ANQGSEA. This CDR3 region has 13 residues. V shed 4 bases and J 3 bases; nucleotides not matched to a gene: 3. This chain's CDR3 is CSVAWTGDTEAFF. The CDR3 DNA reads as TGCAGCGTTGCTTGGACAGGGGACACTGAAGCTTTCTTT.

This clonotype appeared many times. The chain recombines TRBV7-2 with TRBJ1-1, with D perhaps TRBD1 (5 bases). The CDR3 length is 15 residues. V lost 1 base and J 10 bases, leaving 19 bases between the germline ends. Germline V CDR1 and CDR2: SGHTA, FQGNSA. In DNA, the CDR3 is TGTGCCAGCAGCTTAGATAGGAGGGGCTCCCTCGGAGCTTTCTTT. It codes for CASSLDRRGSLGAFF.

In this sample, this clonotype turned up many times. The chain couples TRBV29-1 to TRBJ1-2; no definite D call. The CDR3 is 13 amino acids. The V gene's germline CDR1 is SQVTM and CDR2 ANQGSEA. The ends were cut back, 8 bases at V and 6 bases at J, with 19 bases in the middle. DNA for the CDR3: TGCAGCCCCGGGGAGGTAGGGTCCCATGGCTACACCTTC. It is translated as CSPGEVGSHGYTF.

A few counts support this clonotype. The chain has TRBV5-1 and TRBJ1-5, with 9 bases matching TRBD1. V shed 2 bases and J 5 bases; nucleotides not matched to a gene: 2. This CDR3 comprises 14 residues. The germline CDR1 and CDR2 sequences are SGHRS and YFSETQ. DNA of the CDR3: TGCGCCAGCAGCTTAGGGACAGGGCATCAGCCCCAGCATTTT. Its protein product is CASSLGTGHQPQHF.

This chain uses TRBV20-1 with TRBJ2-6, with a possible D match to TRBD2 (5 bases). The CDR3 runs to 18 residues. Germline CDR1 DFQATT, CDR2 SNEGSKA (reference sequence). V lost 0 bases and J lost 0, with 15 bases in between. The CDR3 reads CSARDYQDSASGANVLTF. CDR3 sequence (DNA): TGCAGTGCTAGAGATTACCAGGACTCCGCCTCTGGGGCCAACGTCCTGACTTTC.

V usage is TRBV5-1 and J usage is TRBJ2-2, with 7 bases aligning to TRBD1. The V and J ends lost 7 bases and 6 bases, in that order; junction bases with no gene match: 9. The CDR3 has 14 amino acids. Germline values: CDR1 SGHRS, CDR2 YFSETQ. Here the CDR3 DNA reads TGCGCCAGCTCCCTTACAGGGGAACCCGGGGAGCTGTTTTTT. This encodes CASSLTGEPGELFF.

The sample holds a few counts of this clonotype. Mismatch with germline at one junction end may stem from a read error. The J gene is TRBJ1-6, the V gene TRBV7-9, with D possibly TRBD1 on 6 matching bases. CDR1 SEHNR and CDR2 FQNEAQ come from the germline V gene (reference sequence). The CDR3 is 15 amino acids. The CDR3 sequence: CAGSKGGEDNSPLHF. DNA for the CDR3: TGTGCCGGCAGCAAGGGGGGGGAGGATAATTCACCCCTCCACTTT.

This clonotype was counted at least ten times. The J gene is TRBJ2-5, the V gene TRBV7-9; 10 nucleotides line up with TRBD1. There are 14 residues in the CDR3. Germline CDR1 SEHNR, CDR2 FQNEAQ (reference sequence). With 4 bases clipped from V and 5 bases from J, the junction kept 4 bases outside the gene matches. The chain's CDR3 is CASSWDRGGETQYF. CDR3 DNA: TGTGCCAGCAGCTGGGACAGGGGAGGGGAGACCCAGTACTTC. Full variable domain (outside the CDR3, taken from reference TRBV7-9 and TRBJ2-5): DTGVSQNPRHKITKRGQNVTFRCDPISEHNRLYWYRQTLGQGPEFLTYFQNEAQLEKSRLLSDRFSAERPKGSFSTLEIQRTEQGDSAMYLCASSWDRGGETQYFGPGTRLLVL.

The CDR3 DNA is TGTGCCAGCAGCCTAGGGACAGGGAGGATGCTAACCTTC. This sequence encodes CASSLGTGRMLTF. V usage is TRBV10-3 and J usage is TRBJ1-2; TRBD1 agrees at 9 bases. Germline CDR1 reads ENHRY; CDR2 reads SYGVKD. The CDR3 is made up of 13 amino acids. Trimming cost V 10 bases and J 14 bases; bases outside gene matches: 17.

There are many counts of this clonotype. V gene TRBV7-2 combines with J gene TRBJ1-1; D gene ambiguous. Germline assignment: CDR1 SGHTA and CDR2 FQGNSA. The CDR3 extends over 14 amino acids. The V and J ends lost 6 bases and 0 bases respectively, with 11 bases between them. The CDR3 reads CASSRVSMNTEAFF. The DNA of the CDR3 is TGTGCCAGCAGTCGGGTCTCCATGAACACTGAAGCTTTCTTT.

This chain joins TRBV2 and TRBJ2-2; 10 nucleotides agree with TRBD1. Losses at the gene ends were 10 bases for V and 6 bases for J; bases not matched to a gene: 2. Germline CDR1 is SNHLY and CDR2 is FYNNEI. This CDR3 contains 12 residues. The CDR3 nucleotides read TGTGCCACTGGACAGGGGGCCGGGGAGCTGTTTTTT. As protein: CATGQGAGELFF. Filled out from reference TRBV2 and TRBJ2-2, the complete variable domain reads EPEVTQTPSHQVTQMGQEVILRCVPISNHLYFYWYRQILGQKVEFLVSFYNNEISEKSEIFDDQFSVERPDGSNFTLKIRSTKLEDSAMYFCATGQGAGELFFGEGSRLTVL.

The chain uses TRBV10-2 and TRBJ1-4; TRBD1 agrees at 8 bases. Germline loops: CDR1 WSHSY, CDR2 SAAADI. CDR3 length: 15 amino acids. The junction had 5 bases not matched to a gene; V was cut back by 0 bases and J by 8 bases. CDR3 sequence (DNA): TGCGCCAGCAGTGAGTCGACAGGGGTAAACGAAAAACTGTTTTTT. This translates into CASSESTGVNEKLFF.

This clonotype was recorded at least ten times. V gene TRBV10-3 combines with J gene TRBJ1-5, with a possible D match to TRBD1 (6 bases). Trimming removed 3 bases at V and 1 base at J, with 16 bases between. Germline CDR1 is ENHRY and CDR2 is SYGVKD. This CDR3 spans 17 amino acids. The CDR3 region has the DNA TGTGCCATCAGTGAATCTAGGGGGGAGGTGAGCAATCAGCCCCAGCATTTT. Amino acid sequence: CAISESRGEVSNQPQHF.